Listed here is a single T cell receptor beta chain. The antigen is not known. Each CDR3 protein gets one entry after TCRdb re-called the 5' RACE reads with MiXCR. The repertoire includes under 600,000 distinct CDR3 sequences, about a fifth of them detected once, and roughly 8.1% sits in the top ten. The sample is drawn from a study of T-cell memory formation after mild COVID-19. V shed 4 bases, J shed 0 bases, and the junction held 13 bases outside the gene matches. The CDR3 has 18 amino acids. Study findings and constraints: Mainly CM and EM harbored the contracting CD4+ clones; mainly EMRA harbored the CD8+ ones. The authors left the SARS-CoV-2 specificity of second-wave clones peaking on day 37 unconfirmed. The study detected some responding clones in pre-infection memory, suggesting cross-reactive memory joined. Clones that contracted from day 15 to 85 were balanced CD4/CD8, while later expanders leaned CD4+.

The receptor comes from an adult woman who had mild COVID-19 (a few samples of this study predate the infection). Cell type and time point are not known. Sequencing was performed on PBMCs or a T cell subset sorted from them (not recorded which). The J gene is TRBJ2-7, the V gene TRBV12-3 or TRBV12-4; 9 nucleotides agree with TRBD2. CDR3 protein: CASSSTRTSDISSYEQYF. The CDR3 region has the DNA TGTGCCAGCAGTTCTACTCGGACTAGCGACATTAGCTCCTACGAGCAGTACTTC.